The next 29 T cell receptor beta chains were all read from a single sample in a study of beta chain features in type 1 diabetes. Study results and limitations: Among all four CD4+ subsets, Type 1 diabetes patients had TCRB CDR3s that were moderately but significantly shorter.

As every portion of the isolated RNA was reverse transcribed, the sequencing read expressed TCRB transcripts. Here immunoSEQ multiplex PCR was the method, and the copy in TCRdb shows in-frame clones only, minus some. The sample carries approximately 170,000 clones, 7% to 9% recorded once. The antigens for these receptors are not known. Material for sequencing was central memory CD4+ T cells from blood. The receptors stem from a man younger than 30 with type 1 diabetes.

This clone has only a few counts. The chain carries TRBV5-1 and TRBJ1-1, with TRBD1 as a possible D gene (5 bases). This CDR3 comprises 14 residues. Trimming removed 3 bases at V and 5 bases at J, with 14 bases between. Per the germline V gene, CDR1 is SGHRS and CDR2 is YFSETQ. CDR3 bases: TGCGCCAGCAGCTCTTACTCGCAGGGAACTGAAGCTTTCTTT. It specifies CASSSYSQGTEAFF.

The J gene is TRBJ1-5, the V gene TRBV7-2; 8 bases map to TRBD1. Trimming cost V 4 bases and J 2 bases; bases outside gene matches: 4. Germline-derived CDR1 and CDR2 are SGHTA and FQGNSA. The CDR3 is 15 amino acids. The CDR3 loop reads CASSSADRGNQPQHF. For the CDR3, the DNA is TGTGCCAGCAGCTCAGCGGACAGGGGCAATCAGCCCCAGCATTTT.

This sequence joins TRBV9 and TRBJ1-6, with D possibly matching TRBD1 (5 bases). Germline CDR1 is SGDLS and CDR2 is YYNGEE. CDR3 size: 13 residues. V lost 3 bases, J lost 7 bases, and 8 bases lay in between. For the CDR3, the DNA is TGTGCCAGCAGCGCCAGGGTAAATTCACCCCTCCACTTT. Translation: CASSARVNSPLHF.

The chain carries TRBV11-2 and TRBJ2-1; 7 bases align to TRBD2. The CDR3 runs 16 residues. CDR1 is SGHAT and CDR2 is FQNNGV in the germline V gene. The ends lost 4 bases at V and 2 bases at J; junction bases unmatched: 8. The CDR3, as DNA: TGTGCCAGCAGCTCCCGGGACTACCCTGCCTACAATGAGCAGTTCTTC. Its translation: CASSSRDYPAYNEQFF.

The chain joins TRBV5-4 to TRBJ2-7; 7 nucleotides line up with TRBD1. Germline V gives CDR1 SGHNT, CDR2 YYREEE (reference sequence). V lost 4 bases, J lost 3 bases, and 7 bases stayed unmatched. The CDR3 contains 14 residues. As DNA, the CDR3 is TGTGCCAGCAGCCAACGGACAGGTAGCTACGAGCAGTACTTC. This codes for CASSQRTGSYEQYF.

J is TRBJ2-3 and V is TRBV27; TRBD2 aligns across 9 bases. This CDR3 comprises 16 residues. Germline assignment: CDR1 MNHEY and CDR2 SMNVEV (reference sequence). The trim removed 7 bases at V and 8 bases at J, leaving 16 bases unmatched. CDR3 residues: CASTTWGREGHTTQYF. The CDR3 DNA sequence: TGTGCCAGCACCACGTGGGGGCGGGAGGGCCATACTACGCAGTATTTT.

This chain connects TRBV27 to TRBJ1-2; 8 nucleotides match TRBD1. This CDR3 contains 16 residues. V trimming: 2 bases; J trimming: 4 bases; junction bases outside the gene matches: 9. In germline, CDR1 is MNHEY, CDR2 SMNVEV (reference sequence). The CDR3 coding sequence is TGTGCCAGCAGTTTAGGAGCCGGGACAGGTCCCTATGGCTACACCTTC. Translated, it gives CASSLGAGTGPYGYTF.

This clone was picked up a small number of times. The chain couples TRBV19 to TRBJ1-2; 9 bases agree with TRBD1. V lost 4 bases and J lost 7; bases outside the gene matches: 4. Germline assignment: CDR1 LNHDA and CDR2 SQIVND (reference sequence). The CDR3 length is 13 residues. The CDR3 spells CASSRDRDSGYTF. The CDR3 nucleotides read TGTGCCAGTAGTAGGGACAGGGACAGTGGCTACACCTTC.

The chain carries TRBV5-3 and TRBJ2-7, with 7 bases matching TRBD1. TRBV5-3 has ORF status, its function being uncertain. There are 15 residues in the CDR3. The junction had 11 bases not matched to a gene; V was cut back by 8 bases and J by 0 bases. CDR3 sequence reads: CASRPSGTASYEQYF. CDR3 DNA sequence: TGTGCCAGCCGACCGTCCGGGACAGCCTCCTACGAGCAGTACTTC.

This clone was picked up many times. V gene TRBV7-9 combines with J gene TRBJ2-6, with D possibly matching TRBD2 (5 bases). CDR1 SEHNR and CDR2 FQNEAQ come from the germline V gene (reference sequence). Trimming shortened V by 1 base and J by 1 base, and 11 bases separated the two germline ends. This CDR3 spans 17 amino acids. CDR3 amino acids: CASSLGRGESGANVLTF. The CDR3 DNA reads TGTGCCAGCAGCTTAGGCCGGGGAGAATCTGGGGCCAACGTCCTGACTTTC.

This chain links TRBV15 with TRBJ1-4, with D possibly TRBD1 on 5 matching bases. Trimming removed 1 base from V and 8 bases from J, with 14 bases in between. Germline CDR1 reads LNHNV; CDR2 reads YYDKDF (reference sequence). This CDR3 is 15 amino acids long. CDR3 sequence: CATSRVRAGPEKLFF. In DNA, the CDR3 is TGTGCCACCAGCAGAGTCCGGGCGGGGCCCGAAAAACTGTTTTTT.

The chain employs TRBV11-2 and TRBJ2-7; 8 bases are a match to TRBD2. The trim removed 5 bases at V and 1 base at J, leaving 7 bases unmatched. The CDR3 covers 15 residues. Germline CDR1 and CDR2: SGHAT and FQNNGV. CDR3 DNA sequence: TGTGCCAGCAGCCGTAGCGGGACAAATTCCTACGAGCAGTACTTC. Its protein is CASSRSGTNSYEQYF. Full variable domain (remainder filled in from reference TRBV11-2 and TRBJ2-7): EAGVAQSPRYKIIEKRQSVAFWCNPISGHATLYWYQQILGQGPKLLIQFQNNGVVDDSQLPKDRFSAERLKGVDSTLKIQPAKLEDSAVYLCASSRSGTNSYEQYFGPGTRLTVT.

The chain couples TRBV28 to TRBJ2-2; possibly TRBD2 for D (5 bases). V lost 4 bases and J 4 bases, leaving 16 bases between the germline ends. Germline CDR1 reads MDHEN; CDR2 reads SYDVKM. The CDR3 runs to 16 residues. The CDR3 loop reads CASSSWGDRGTGELFF. CDR3 nucleotide sequence: TGTGCCAGCAGTTCTTGGGGAGACCGGGGCACCGGGGAGCTGTTTTTT.

This clone was detected a few times. This sequence joins TRBV6-1 and TRBJ2-5, with 10 bases identical to TRBD1. The germline V gene has CDR1 MNHNS and CDR2 SASEGT. V was clipped by 7 bases and J by 5 bases; unmatched bases: 10. CDR3 size: 15 residues. The CDR3 reads CASNGQTGGRETQYF. The CDR3, as DNA: TGTGCCAGCAATGGACAGACAGGGGGCAGGGAGACCCAGTACTTC.

V gene TRBV9 combines with J gene TRBJ2-1; 11 bases are a match to TRBD2. CDR1 and CDR2 (germline): SGDLS, YYNGEE. CDR3 length equals 15 residues. Losses at the gene ends were 4 bases for V and 10 bases for J; bases not matched to a gene: 10. The CDR3 coding sequence is TGTGCCAGCAGCTCCGTAGCGGGAGGGCCGGTGGAGCAGTTCTTC. Translated: CASSSVAGGPVEQFF. The variable domain in full, completed from reference TRBV9 and TRBJ2-1, reads DSGVTQTPKHLITATGQRVTLRCSPRSGDLSVYWYQQSLDQGLQFLIQYYNGEERAKGNILERFSAQQFPDLHSELNLSSLELGDSALYFCASSSVAGGPVEQFFGPGTRLTVL.

V gene TRBV5-1 combines with J gene TRBJ1-1; D might be TRBD1 (6 bases). The ends were cut back, 2 bases at V and 4 bases at J, with 12 bases in the middle. CDR1 SGHRS and CDR2 YFSETQ come from the germline V gene. The CDR3 extends over 14 amino acids. The chain's CDR3 is CASSLTTGRTEAFF. The CDR3, as DNA: TGCGCCAGCAGCTTAACGACAGGACGCACTGAAGCTTTCTTT. The variable domain in full, with the rest retrieved from reference TRBV5-1 and TRBJ1-1, is KAGVTQTPRYLIKTRGQQVTLSCSPISGHRSVSWYQQTPGQGLQFLFEYFSETQRNKGNFPGRFSGRQFSNSRSEMNVSTLELGDSALYLCASSLTTGRTEAFFGQGTRLTVV.

The J gene is TRBJ2-7, the V gene TRBV27; possible D gene TRBD2, 5 bases. V lost 6 bases, J lost 0 bases, and 12 bases lay in between. From germline, CDR1 is MNHEY and CDR2 SMNVEV (reference sequence). This CDR3 is built from 14 residues. CDR3 protein: CASSLGSGSYEQYF. The CDR3 coding sequence is TGTGCCAGCAGCTTGGGGAGCGGCTCCTACGAGCAGTACTTC.

The J gene is TRBJ2-1, the V gene TRBV7-6, with 8 bases lining up with TRBD2. The trim removed 0 bases at V and 1 base at J, leaving 2 bases unmatched. The CDR3 consists of 16 residues. CDR1 is SGHVS and CDR2 is FNYEAQ in the germline V gene. DNA of the CDR3: TGTGCCAGCAGCTTAGCGGGCGGGAGGTCCTACAATGAGCAGTTCTTC. Its protein is CASSLAGGRSYNEQFF.

This clone occurred a few times. The chain couples TRBV27 to TRBJ2-7; 10 nucleotides line up with TRBD2. Germline V gene data show CDR1 as MNHEY and CDR2 as SMNVEV (reference sequence). CDR3 size: 14 residues. Germline trimming cut 3 bases from V and 2 bases from J; bases unmatched to any gene: 1. The CDR3 region is CASSFLAGAYEQYF. In DNA, the CDR3 is TGTGCCAGCAGTTTCCTAGCGGGAGCCTACGAGCAGTACTTC.

The CDR3 reads CASSPATSTDTQYF. Written as DNA, the CDR3 is TGTGCCAGCAGCCCTGCGACTAGCACAGATACGCAGTATTTT. This chain joins TRBV7-2 and TRBJ2-3; D call uncertain. Germline CDR1 SGHTA, CDR2 FQGNSA. V was pared by 5 bases and J by 0 bases, with 9 bases between. This CDR3 contains 14 residues. Full variable domain (remainder filled in from reference TRBV7-2 and TRBJ2-3): GAGVSQSPSNKVTEKGKDVELRCDPISGHTALYWYRQSLGQGLEFLIYFQGNSAPDKSGLPSDRFSAERTGGSVSTLTIQRTQQEDSAVYLCASSPATSTDTQYFGPGTRLTVL.

The rearrangement uses TRBV6-1 and TRBJ2-2; D not certain. This CDR3 spans 14 amino acids. V lost 4 bases, J lost 7 bases, and 13 bases lay in between. Per germline, CDR1 MNHNS and CDR2 SASEGT. This CDR3 reads CASSASVSDGELFF. CDR3 nucleotide sequence: TGTGCCAGCAGTGCGTCGGTGTCTGACGGGGAGCTGTTTTTT.

This chain connects TRBV5-1 to TRBJ1-1; a weak D match, TRBD1 (6 bases). This CDR3 comprises 14 residues. Germline CDR1 reads SGHRS; CDR2 reads YFSETQ. V dropped 0 bases and J dropped 4 bases, with 10 bases sitting between them. The CDR3 coding sequence is TGCGCCAGCAGCTTGGGGCTACAGGGCACTGAAGCTTTCTTT. Protein product: CASSLGLQGTEAFF.

This clone was counted only a few times. J is TRBJ2-3 and V is TRBV18; possibly TRBD2 for D (5 bases). The germline V and J ends were trimmed by 3 bases and 2 bases, with 15 bases remaining between them. This CDR3 spans 16 amino acids. Germline CDR1 KGHSH, CDR2 LQKENI. The CDR3 protein is CASSPAGGRATDTQYF. The DNA for the CDR3 is TGTGCCAGCTCACCCGCGGGTGGGCGTGCCACAGATACGCAGTATTTT.

The chain uses TRBV11-2 and TRBJ1-1; the D is unclear. The germline V and J ends were trimmed by 0 bases and 5 bases, with 7 bases remaining between them. This CDR3 has 13 amino acids. Germline V gene lookup returns CDR1 SGHAT and CDR2 FQNNGV. This CDR3 is CASSLDYQTEAFF. CDR3 DNA sequence: TGTGCCAGCAGCTTAGATTACCAGACTGAAGCTTTCTTT.

In this sample, this clone turned up a few times. The J gene is TRBJ2-7, the V gene TRBV4-3; 10 bases are shared with TRBD1. The CDR3 loop spans 19 amino acids. Germline CDR1 is LGHNA and CDR2 is YSLEER. The V and J ends lost 0 bases and 4 bases, in that order; junction bases with no gene match: 15. The CDR3 sequence is CASSQDTAKDRGVLYEQYF. Written as DNA, the CDR3 is TGCGCCAGCAGCCAAGATACTGCAAAGGACAGGGGGGTTTTGTACGAGCAGTACTTC.

V and J are TRBV5-1 and TRBJ2-3; TRBD1 agrees at 7 bases. The germline V gene encodes CDR1 SGHRS and CDR2 YFSETQ. CDR3 length equals 15 residues. V was clipped by 3 bases and J by 3 bases; unmatched bases: 7. CDR3 region: CASSSGSRGTDTQYF. As DNA, the CDR3 is TGCGCCAGCAGCTCCGGGTCCAGGGGGACAGATACGCAGTATTTT.

The genes are TRBV7-2 and TRBJ1-2; 7 bases map to TRBD1. The CDR3 has 15 amino acids. Trimming cost V 0 bases and J 4 bases; bases outside gene matches: 5. Looked up from germline, CDR1 is SGHTA and CDR2 is FQGNSA. In DNA, the CDR3 is TGTGCCAGCAGCTTAGCGGCGACAGGGCGCTATGGCTACACCTTC. This translates into CASSLAATGRYGYTF.

This sequence joins TRBV11-3 and TRBJ2-7, with TRBD1 matching 9 bases. Germline V gene lookup returns CDR1 SGHNT and CDR2 YENEEA. V shed 5 bases, J shed 3 bases, and the junction held 5 bases outside the gene matches. The length of the CDR3 is 14 residues. Here the CDR3 reads CASSVGQGSYEQYF. The DNA of the CDR3 is TGTGCCAGCAGCGTAGGACAGGGGAGCTACGAGCAGTACTTC.

The V call is TRBV7-6, the J call TRBJ2-2; D is uncertain. This CDR3 has 15 amino acids. Trimming took off 5 bases at V and 6 bases at J, with 16 bases between the two ends. CDR1 SGHVS and CDR2 FNYEAQ come from the germline V gene. In nucleotides, the CDR3 is TGTGCCAGCAGCGCCACGGGTCCCGAGCCCGGGGAGCTGTTTTTT. This sequence encodes CASSATGPEPGELFF.